Below, 30 T cell receptor beta chains from the same sample are listed, as sequenced in a study of T cell responses to AZD1222 COVID-19 vaccine. Method: immunoSEQ multiplex PCR; TCRdb's copy keeps in-frame clones and lacks some. The profile covers tens of thousands of clones, with about nine tenths appearing a single time and roughly 2.3% taken by the ten largest. The material was peripheral blood, obtained on day 0 of AZD1222 vaccination. The receptors here all came from an adult in good health.

The chain uses TRBV6-1 and TRBJ2-3, with D possibly being TRBD2 (6 bases). V gave up 3 bases and J gave up 3 bases, with 7 bases separating them. Per the germline V gene, CDR1 is MNHNS and CDR2 is SASEGT. This CDR3 is 13 amino acids long. CDR3 coding DNA: TGTGCCAGCAGTGAGGAGGGTACAGATACGCAGTATTTT. This translates into CASSEEGTDTQYF.

For this clone: The junction and the germline gene differ at one end; a read error may be behind it. This chain links TRBV7-7 with TRBJ2-1; the D call may be TRBD1 or TRBD2 (7 bases each). This CDR3 has 13 residues. Germline CDR1 SSHAT, CDR2 FNYEAQ (reference sequence). CDR3 coding DNA: TGTGCTAGCAGCTTAGACAGGGAGGGTGAGCAGTTCTTC. Translating gives CASSLDREGEQFF.

The V and J genes are TRBV27 and TRBJ2-6; D not certain. CDR3 size: 15 residues. The germline V gene has CDR1 MNHEY and CDR2 SMNVEV (reference sequence). V lost 6 bases and J 2 bases, leaving 11 bases between the germline ends. This chain's CDR3 is CASSLNWAGANVLTF. The CDR3 region has the DNA TGTGCCAGCAGCCTTAATTGGGCTGGGGCCAACGTCCTGACTTTC.

Here the CDR3 DNA reads TGTGCCTGGAGTGAGGGCGGGGAAGAGACCCAGTACTTC. It codes for CAWSEGGEETQYF. This sequence joins TRBV30 and TRBJ2-5; D is possibly TRBD2 (6 bases). Germline V gene lookup returns CDR1 GTSNPN and CDR2 SVGIG (reference sequence). V lost 1 base and J lost 3, with 9 bases in between. The CDR3 contains 13 residues.

The chain employs TRBV9 and TRBJ2-3, with TRBD2 matching over 7 bases. V lost 5 bases to trimming and J lost 0 bases; unmatched junction nucleotides: 21. The CDR3 is 20 residues long. CDR1 is SGDLS and CDR2 is YYNGEE in the germline V gene. The CDR3 bases are TGTGCCAGCAGACTAGAGGGAGGGTGTGAATATTTGGATAGCACAGATACGCAGTATTTT. Translating it yields CASRLEGGCEYLDSTDTQYF.

The chain's CDR3 is CASSQGFAGRTDTQYF. CDR3 DNA: TGTGCCAGCAGCCAAGGGTTCGCGGGCCGCACAGATACGCAGTATTTT. V usage is TRBV14 and J usage is TRBJ2-3; TRBD2 is a possible D gene (5 bases). V lost 1 base and J 1 base, leaving 12 bases between the germline ends. Germline CDR1 is SGHDN and CDR2 is FVKESK. The CDR3 runs to 16 residues. Full variable domain (remainder filled in from reference TRBV14 and TRBJ2-3): EAGVTQFPSHSVIEKGQTVTLRCDPISGHDNLYWYRRVMGKEIKFLLHFVKESKQDESGMPNNRFLAERTGGTYSTLKVQPAELEDSGVYFCASSQGFAGRTDTQYFGPGTRLTVL.

CDR3 region: CAIRPGTFLRGRPFYEQYF. The CDR3 DNA sequence: TGTGCCATCAGACCCGGGACATTCCTAAGGGGGAGACCTTTCTACGAGCAGTACTTC. V is TRBV10-3 and J is TRBJ2-7; D possibly corresponds to TRBD1 (6 bases). There are 19 residues in the CDR3. V was trimmed by 6 bases and J by 3 bases, leaving 30 bases between them. Germline V gene data show CDR1 as ENHRY and CDR2 as SYGVKD.

This clone was seen a handful of times. The V and J genes are TRBV6-1 and TRBJ1-4; possible D gene TRBD1, 5 bases. Looked up from germline, CDR1 is MNHNS and CDR2 is SASEGT. The CDR3 is 18 residues long. Trimming cost V 1 base and J 1 base, with 16 bases left between them. The CDR3 loop reads CASSEGSGVMGTNEKLFF. The DNA for the CDR3 is TGTGCCAGCAGTGAAGGATCGGGGGTTATGGGAACTAATGAAAAACTGTTTTTT.

This chain connects TRBV6-2 or TRBV6-3 to TRBJ1-6, with D unresolved. The CDR3 is made up of 11 amino acids. V was cut by 4 bases and J by 6 bases, with 1 base left in between. Germline loops: CDR1 MNHEY, CDR2 SVGEGT. The CDR3 loop reads CASSSNSPLHF. In DNA, the CDR3 is TGTGCCAGCAGTTCTAATTCACCCCTCCACTTT.

The chain joins TRBV28 to TRBJ2-3; D may correspond to TRBD1 or TRBD2 (5 bases each). V lost 3 bases and J 4 bases, leaving 14 bases between the germline ends. The germline CDR1 and CDR2 sequences are MDHEN and SYDVKM. The CDR3 runs to 15 residues. In DNA, the CDR3 is TGTGCCAGCAGTTTCATCCGGGGCTACTCAGATACGCAGTATTTT. Translation: CASSFIRGYSDTQYF.

The chain uses TRBV12-5 and TRBJ1-5, with D hard to call. The germline V and J ends were trimmed by 0 bases and 0 bases, with 6 bases remaining between them. The CDR3 has 15 amino acids. Germline V gene lookup returns CDR1 LGHNT and CDR2 FRNRAP. CDR3 in DNA: TGTGCTAGTGGTTTGGTATCCCATAGCAATCAGCCCCAGCATTTT. It is translated as CASGLVSHSNQPQHF.

The chain's CDR3 is CASSPGTANYGYTF. The CDR3 nucleotides read TGTGCCAGTAGTCCCGGGACGGCTAACTATGGCTACACCTTC. The chain recombines TRBV19 with TRBJ1-2, with TRBD1 as a possible D gene (5 bases). V lost 5 bases and J 0 bases, leaving 10 bases between the germline ends. The CDR3 runs 14 residues. Germline CDR1 reads LNHDA; CDR2 reads SQIVND (reference sequence). Complete variable domain (other parts from reference TRBV19 and TRBJ1-2): DGGITQSPKYLFRKEGQNVTLSCEQNLNHDAMYWYRQDPGQGLRLIYYSQIVNDFQKGDIAEGYSVSREKKESFPLTVTSAQKNPTAFYLCASSPGTANYGYTFGSGTRLTVV.

This sequence joins TRBV19 and TRBJ2-7, with TRBD2 identical over 13 bases. Unmatched junction bases numbered 5, after V lost 5 bases and J lost 4 bases. Germline-derived CDR1 and CDR2 are LNHDA and SQIVND (reference sequence). The CDR3 is made up of 15 amino acids. CDR3 loop: CASSPGTSGTYEQYF. In nucleotides, the CDR3 is TGTGCCAGTAGTCCCGGGACTAGCGGGACTTACGAGCAGTACTTC. The entire variable domain, with the rest obtained from reference TRBV19 and TRBJ2-7, is as follows: DGGITQSPKYLFRKEGQNVTLSCEQNLNHDAMYWYRQDPGQGLRLIYYSQIVNDFQKGDIAEGYSVSREKKESFPLTVTSAQKNPTAFYLCASSPGTSGTYEQYFGPGTRLTVT.

The chain has TRBV4-1 and TRBJ1-2; no firm D call. V gave up 4 bases and J gave up 6 bases, with 15 bases separating them. This CDR3 has 14 amino acids. The germline gives CDR1 MGHRA, CDR2 YSYEKL. In nucleotides, the CDR3 is TGCGCCAGCAGCCCTCCCGGGCCGACGGATGGCTACACCTTC. It specifies CASSPPGPTDGYTF.

This chain links TRBV5-5 with TRBJ2-7; weak D call: TRBD1 (5 bases). The CDR3 extends over 15 amino acids. Trimming took 2 bases from V and 1 from J, leaving 13 bases between them. CDR1 is SGHKS, CDR2 YYEKEE, per germline (reference sequence). The CDR3 DNA is TGTGCCAGCAGCTTTCTAGGGGATAATTCCTACGAGCAGTACTTC. Translated, it gives CASSFLGDNSYEQYF.

V usage is TRBV6-1 and J usage is TRBJ2-5; D is possibly TRBD2 (5 bases). This CDR3 spans 15 amino acids. The germline CDR1 and CDR2 sequences are MNHNS and SASEGT. The V gene lost 2 bases and the J gene lost 2 bases, with 12 bases spanning the gap. CDR3 DNA: TGTGCCAGCAGTGAAATGATTGGGGAGCAAGAGACCCAGTACTTC. Amino acids: CASSEMIGEQETQYF.

The CDR3 loop is CASSLTLGSGYENEKLFF. The CDR3 region has the DNA TGTGCCAGCAGTTTAACTCTCGGTTCTGGGTATGAGAATGAAAAACTGTTTTTT. This chain joins TRBV28 and TRBJ1-4; no reliable D call. Germline V gives CDR1 MDHEN, CDR2 SYDVKM. V was shortened by 2 bases and J by 5 bases, with 21 bases between the two germline ends. This CDR3 has 18 residues.

This clone was counted between two and nine times. The V gene is TRBV7-8, the J gene TRBJ1-1, with D unclear. This CDR3 is built from 16 residues. CDR1 and CDR2 from the germline V gene are SGHVS and FQNEAQ. The germline V and J ends were trimmed by 5 bases and 0 bases, with 16 bases remaining between them. The DNA of the CDR3 is TGTGCCAGCAGCCTCAGGACCCGGATATTGAACACTGAAGCTTTCTTT. Its translation is CASSLRTRILNTEAFF.

The chain uses TRBV27 and TRBJ1-2; D gene uncertain. The V gene lost 6 bases and the J gene lost 5 bases, with 10 bases spanning the gap. The CDR3 contains 12 residues. In germline, CDR1 is MNHEY, CDR2 SMNVEV (reference sequence). The CDR3 DNA sequence: TGTGCCAGCAGCTCCACGGGGTATGGCTACACCTTC. Encoded protein: CASSSTGYGYTF.

For this clone: This same CDR3 is encoded by further DNA sequences in the sample. The rearrangement uses TRBV14 and TRBJ2-5; D call uncertain. The V end was cut by 2 bases, the J end by 4 bases, with 2 bases between. This CDR3 has 11 amino acids. In germline, CDR1 is SGHDN, CDR2 FVKESK. The CDR3, as DNA: TGTGCCAGCAGCCAACGAGAGACCCAGTACTTC. Its protein product is CASSQRETQYF.

The V and J genes are TRBV19 and TRBJ1-2; no clear D. V was shortened by 5 bases and J by 2 bases, with 12 bases between the two germline ends. The V gene's germline CDR1 is LNHDA and CDR2 SQIVND (reference sequence). The CDR3 is 14 residues long. The CDR3 nucleotides read TGTGCCAGTAGTTTCGGACGGGCCAACTATGGCTACACCTTC. It yields the protein CASSFGRANYGYTF.

J is TRBJ2-3 and V is TRBV7-2; 7 nucleotides agree with TRBD1. The CDR3 has 16 amino acids. The germline gives CDR1 SGHTA, CDR2 FQGNSA. J gave up 2 bases and V 5 bases, and 10 bases lay outside the gene matches. The CDR3 loop reads CASSQFRDRDTDTQYF. The CDR3 nucleotides are TGTGCCAGCAGCCAATTCCGGGACAGAGACACAGATACGCAGTATTTT.

For the CDR3, the DNA is TGTGCCAGCAGCTTAGCTCTAGCGGGATTCCCTACGAAGCAGTACTTC. This gives the protein CASSLALAGFPTKQYF. The chain links TRBV5-5 to TRBJ2-7, with 9 bases lining up with TRBD2. The trim removed 2 bases at V and 8 bases at J, leaving 14 bases unmatched. The CDR3 covers 16 residues. Germline V lookup: CDR1 SGHKS, CDR2 YYEKEE (reference sequence).

This chain uses TRBV30 with TRBJ2-2; D is perhaps TRBD1 (6 bases). Germline V gene data show CDR1 as GTSNPN and CDR2 as SVGIG (reference sequence). V was trimmed by 2 bases and J by 2 bases, leaving 12 bases between them. The length of the CDR3 is 15 residues. CDR3 residues: CAWSRPDRNTGELFF. CDR3 nucleotide sequence: TGTGCCTGGAGTCGGCCGGACAGAAACACCGGGGAGCTGTTTTTT.

The chain has TRBV4-2 and TRBJ2-1, with 8 bases lining up with TRBD2. The CDR3 loop spans 17 amino acids. With 4 bases clipped from V and 12 bases from J, the junction kept 20 bases outside the gene matches. Germline V gene sequence: CDR1 LGHNA, CDR2 YNFKEQ. DNA of the CDR3: TGTGCCAGCAGCCCAGAGTGGGTTGCGGGGGGCCCGCACGGGCAGTTCTTC. Translation gives CASSPEWVAGGPHGQFF.

This chain joins TRBV5-1 and TRBJ1-1; TRBD1 matches at 9 bases. The CDR3 is 16 amino acids. The germline CDR1 and CDR2 sequences are SGHRS and YFSETQ. With 4 bases clipped from V and 1 base from J, the junction kept 8 bases outside the gene matches. CDR3 in amino acids: CASSTGTGSWNTEAFF. The DNA of the CDR3 is TGCGCCAGCAGCACGGGGACAGGGAGTTGGAACACTGAAGCTTTCTTT.

The J gene is TRBJ1-1, the V gene TRBV5-4; D not resolved. This CDR3 region has 15 residues. Germline V gives CDR1 SGHNT, CDR2 YYREEE (reference sequence). V was cut by 3 bases and J by 1 base, with 13 bases left in between. The CDR3 coding sequence is TGTGCCAGCAGCTCGGGAGAAGCCCCGAACACTGAAGCTTTCTTT. Its translation: CASSSGEAPNTEAFF.

The CDR3 is CASSLLAGGPQETQYF. The CDR3 region has the DNA TGTGCCAGCAGCTTGTTGGCGGGGGGGCCGCAGGAGACCCAGTACTTC. The V and J genes are TRBV5-5 and TRBJ2-5; 9 bases line up with TRBD2. V was clipped by 1 base and J by 5 bases; unmatched bases: 9. The germline CDR1 and CDR2 sequences are SGHKS and YYEKEE (reference sequence). The length of the CDR3 is 16 residues.

The chain combines TRBV2 with TRBJ2-5; TRBD1 matches 11 bases. V lost 6 bases and J lost 5; bases outside the gene matches: 2. The length of the CDR3 is 13 residues. CDR1 and CDR2 from the germline V gene are SNHLY and FYNNEI. The CDR3 spells CASSRTGGETQYF. The CDR3 nucleotides are TGTGCCAGCAGCCGGACAGGGGGCGAGACCCAGTACTTC. Full variable domain (missing parts from reference TRBV2 and TRBJ2-5): EPEVTQTPSHQVTQMGQEVILRCVPISNHLYFYWYRQILGQKVEFLVSFYNNEISEKSEIFDDQFSVERPDGSNFTLKIRSTKLEDSAMYFCASSRTGGETQYFGPGTRLLVL.

This rearrangement joins TRBV5-6 to TRBJ2-1; D ambiguous. In germline, CDR1 is SGHDT, CDR2 YYEEEE. V lost 4 bases, J lost 0 bases, and 11 bases lay in between. The CDR3 is 15 residues long. CDR3 sequence reads: CASSPLLASYNEQFF. The CDR3 DNA is TGTGCCAGCAGCCCCCTTTTGGCCTCCTACAATGAGCAGTTCTTC.